This TCR beta chain was retrieved from a study of blood T cell repertoires in COVID-19. Germline loops: CDR1 SGHRS, CDR2 YFSETQ. This CDR3 region has 16 residues. Germline trimming cut 2 bases from V and 3 bases from J; bases unmatched to any gene: 6. Profiling relied on immunoSEQ multiplex PCR, and the TCRdb table lists in-frame clones only, not all of them. The profile covers under 110,000 clones, with about 80% appearing a single time and 11% to 15% taken by the ten largest. This clonotype was sampled from a woman aged 60-70 years with acute or convalescent COVID-19. The V and J genes are TRBV5-1 and TRBJ2-1, with 9 bases that match TRBD2. Sequenced sample: peripheral blood. CDR3: CASSLDPSGDYNEQFF. In DNA, the CDR3 is TGCGCCAGCAGCTTAGACCCTAGCGGGGACTACAATGAGCAGTTCTTC.